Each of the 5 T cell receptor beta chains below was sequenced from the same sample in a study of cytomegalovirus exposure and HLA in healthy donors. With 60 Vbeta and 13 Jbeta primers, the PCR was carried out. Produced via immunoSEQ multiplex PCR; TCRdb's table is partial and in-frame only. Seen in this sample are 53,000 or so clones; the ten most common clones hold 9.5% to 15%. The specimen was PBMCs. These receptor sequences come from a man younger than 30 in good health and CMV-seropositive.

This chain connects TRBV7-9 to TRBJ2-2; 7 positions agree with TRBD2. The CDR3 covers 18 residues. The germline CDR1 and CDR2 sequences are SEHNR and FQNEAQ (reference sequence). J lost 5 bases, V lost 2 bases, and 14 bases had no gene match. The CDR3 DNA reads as TGTGCCAGCAGCTTAATGGGTCGCGGGAGCCCGGGGACCGGGGAGCTGTTTTTT. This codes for CASSLMGRGSPGTGELFF.

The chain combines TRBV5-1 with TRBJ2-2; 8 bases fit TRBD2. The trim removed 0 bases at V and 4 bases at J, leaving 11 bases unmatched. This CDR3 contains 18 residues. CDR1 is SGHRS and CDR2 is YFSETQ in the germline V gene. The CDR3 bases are TGCGCCAGCAGCTTGGCCTGGGGCGCGGGAGGCGGCACCGGGGAGCTGTTTTTT. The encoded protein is CASSLAWGAGGGTGELFF. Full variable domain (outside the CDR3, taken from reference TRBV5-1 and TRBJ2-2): KAGVTQTPRYLIKTRGQQVTLSCSPISGHRSVSWYQQTPGQGLQFLFEYFSETQRNKGNFPGRFSGRQFSNSRSEMNVSTLELGDSALYLCASSLAWGAGGGTGELFFGEGSRLTVL.

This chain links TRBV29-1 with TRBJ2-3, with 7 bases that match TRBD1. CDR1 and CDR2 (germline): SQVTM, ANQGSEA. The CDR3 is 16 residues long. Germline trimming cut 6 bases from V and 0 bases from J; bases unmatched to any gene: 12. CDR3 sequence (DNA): TGCAGCGTACCCACTCAGGGGGACGCTAGCACAGATACGCAGTATTTT. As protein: CSVPTQGDASTDTQYF.

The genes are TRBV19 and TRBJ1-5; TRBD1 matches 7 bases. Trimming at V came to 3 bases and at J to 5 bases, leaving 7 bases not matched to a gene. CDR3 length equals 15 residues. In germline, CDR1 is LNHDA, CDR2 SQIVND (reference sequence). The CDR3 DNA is TGTGCCAGTAGTATCCCCGACAGGGTGGATCAGCCCCAGCATTTT. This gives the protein CASSIPDRVDQPQHF.

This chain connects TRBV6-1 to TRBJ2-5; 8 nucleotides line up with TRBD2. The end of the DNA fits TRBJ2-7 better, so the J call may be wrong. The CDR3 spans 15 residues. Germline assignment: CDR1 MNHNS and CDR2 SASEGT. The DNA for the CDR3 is TGTGCCAGCAGTGAACCCGGACTAGCATCCTACGAGCAGTACTTC. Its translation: CASSEPGLASYEQYF.